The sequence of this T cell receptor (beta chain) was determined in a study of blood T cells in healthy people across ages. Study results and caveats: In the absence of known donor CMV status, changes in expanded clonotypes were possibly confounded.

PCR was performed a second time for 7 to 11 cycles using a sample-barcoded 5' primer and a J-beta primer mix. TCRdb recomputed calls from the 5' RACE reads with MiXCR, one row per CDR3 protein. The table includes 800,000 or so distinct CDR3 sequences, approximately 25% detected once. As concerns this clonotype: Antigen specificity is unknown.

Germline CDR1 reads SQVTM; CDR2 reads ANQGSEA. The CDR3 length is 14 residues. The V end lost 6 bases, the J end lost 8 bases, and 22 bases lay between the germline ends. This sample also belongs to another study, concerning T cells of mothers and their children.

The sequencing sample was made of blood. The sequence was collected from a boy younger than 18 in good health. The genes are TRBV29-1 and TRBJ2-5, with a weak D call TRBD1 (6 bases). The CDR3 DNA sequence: TGCAGCGTAGGGGAGACGGACAGTCAAGTCACCCAGTACTTC. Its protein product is CSVGETDSQVTQYF.